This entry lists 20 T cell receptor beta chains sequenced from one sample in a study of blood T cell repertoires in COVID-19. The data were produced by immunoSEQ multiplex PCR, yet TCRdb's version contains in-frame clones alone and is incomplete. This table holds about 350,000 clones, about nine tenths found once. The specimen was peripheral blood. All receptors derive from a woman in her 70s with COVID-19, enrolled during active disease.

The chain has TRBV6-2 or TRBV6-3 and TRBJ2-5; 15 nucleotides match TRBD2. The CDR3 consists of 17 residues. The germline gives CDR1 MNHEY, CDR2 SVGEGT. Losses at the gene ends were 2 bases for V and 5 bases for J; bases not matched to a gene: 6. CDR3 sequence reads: CASSYRTSGGAGETQYF. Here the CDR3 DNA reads TGTGCCAGCAGTTACCGGACTAGCGGGGGGGCCGGGGAGACCCAGTACTTC.

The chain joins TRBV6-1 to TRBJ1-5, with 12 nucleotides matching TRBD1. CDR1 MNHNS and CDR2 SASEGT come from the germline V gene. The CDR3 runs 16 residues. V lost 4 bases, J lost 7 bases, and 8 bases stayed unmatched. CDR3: CASSVSRDRGHQPQHF. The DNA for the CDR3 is TGTGCCAGCAGTGTATCCCGGGACAGGGGGCACCAGCCCCAGCATTTT.

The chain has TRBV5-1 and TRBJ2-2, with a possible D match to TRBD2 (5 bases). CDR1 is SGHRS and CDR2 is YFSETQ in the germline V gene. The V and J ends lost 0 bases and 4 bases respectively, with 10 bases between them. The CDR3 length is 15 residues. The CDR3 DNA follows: TGCGCCAGCAGCTTGGATGTAGCGTTCACCGGGGAGCTGTTTTTT. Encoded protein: CASSLDVAFTGELFF.

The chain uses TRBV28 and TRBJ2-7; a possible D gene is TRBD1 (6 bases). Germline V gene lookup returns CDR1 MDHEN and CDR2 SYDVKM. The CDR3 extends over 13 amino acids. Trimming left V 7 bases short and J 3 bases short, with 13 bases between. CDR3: CASTRGHLYEQYF. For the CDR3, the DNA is TGTGCCAGCACTCGGGGACACCTCTACGAGCAGTACTTC.

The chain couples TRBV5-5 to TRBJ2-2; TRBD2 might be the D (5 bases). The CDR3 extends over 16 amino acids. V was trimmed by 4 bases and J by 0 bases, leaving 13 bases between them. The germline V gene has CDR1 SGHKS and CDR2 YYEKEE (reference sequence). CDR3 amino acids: CASSDERKSNTGELFF. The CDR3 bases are TGTGCCAGCAGCGACGAGCGGAAATCGAACACCGGGGAGCTGTTTTTT.

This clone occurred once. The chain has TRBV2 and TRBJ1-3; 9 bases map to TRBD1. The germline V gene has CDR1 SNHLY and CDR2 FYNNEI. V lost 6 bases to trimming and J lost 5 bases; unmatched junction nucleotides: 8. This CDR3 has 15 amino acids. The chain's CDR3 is CASSPGTGSRNTIYF. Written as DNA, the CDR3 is TGTGCCAGCAGCCCCGGGACAGGGTCTCGAAACACCATATATTTT.

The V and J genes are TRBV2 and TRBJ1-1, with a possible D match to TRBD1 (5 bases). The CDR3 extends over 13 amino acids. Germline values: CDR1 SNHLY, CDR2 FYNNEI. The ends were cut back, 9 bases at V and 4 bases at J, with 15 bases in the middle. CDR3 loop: CASTSSGGTEAFF. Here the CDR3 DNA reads TGTGCCAGTACATCGTCGGGGGGCACTGAAGCTTTCTTT. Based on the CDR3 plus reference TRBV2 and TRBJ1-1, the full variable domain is EPEVTQTPSHQVTQMGQEVILRCVPISNHLYFYWYRQILGQKVEFLVSFYNNEISEKSEIFDDQFSVERPDGSNFTLKIRSTKLEDSAMYFCASTSSGGTEAFFGQGTRLTVV.

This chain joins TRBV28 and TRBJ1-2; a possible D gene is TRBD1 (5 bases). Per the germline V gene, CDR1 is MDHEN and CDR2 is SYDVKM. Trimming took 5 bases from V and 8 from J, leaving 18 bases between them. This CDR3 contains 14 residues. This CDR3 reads CASSPGSYSGGYTF. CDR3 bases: TGTGCCAGCAGTCCGGGCTCTTACTCAGGGGGCTACACCTTC.

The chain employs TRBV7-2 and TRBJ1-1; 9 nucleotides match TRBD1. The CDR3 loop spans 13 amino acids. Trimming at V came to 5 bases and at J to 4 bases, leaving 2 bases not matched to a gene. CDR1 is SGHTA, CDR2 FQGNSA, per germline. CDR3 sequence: CASSPTGGTEAFF. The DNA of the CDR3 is TGTGCCAGCAGCCCGACAGGGGGCACTGAAGCTTTCTTT.

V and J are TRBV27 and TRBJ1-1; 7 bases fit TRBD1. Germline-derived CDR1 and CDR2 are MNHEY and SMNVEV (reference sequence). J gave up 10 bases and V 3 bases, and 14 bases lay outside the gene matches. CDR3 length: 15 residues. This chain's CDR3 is CASSFSPSRGQGAFF. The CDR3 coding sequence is TGTGCCAGCAGTTTTAGCCCCTCGAGGGGGCAAGGAGCTTTCTTT.

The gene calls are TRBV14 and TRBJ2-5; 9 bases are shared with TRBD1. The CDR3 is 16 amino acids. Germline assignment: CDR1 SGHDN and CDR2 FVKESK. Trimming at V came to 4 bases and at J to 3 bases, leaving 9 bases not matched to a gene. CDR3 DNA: TGTGCCAGCAGCCCCTTATACGACAGGGGGAAAGAGACCCAGTACTTC. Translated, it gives CASSPLYDRGKETQYF.

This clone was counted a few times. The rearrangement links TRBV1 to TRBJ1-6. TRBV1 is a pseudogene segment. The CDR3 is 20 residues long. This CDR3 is CTSPSPGYFPGGSYNSPLHF. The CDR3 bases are TGCACCAGCCCATCCCCGGGATACTTTCCGGGAGGCTCCTATAATTCACCCCTCCACTTT.

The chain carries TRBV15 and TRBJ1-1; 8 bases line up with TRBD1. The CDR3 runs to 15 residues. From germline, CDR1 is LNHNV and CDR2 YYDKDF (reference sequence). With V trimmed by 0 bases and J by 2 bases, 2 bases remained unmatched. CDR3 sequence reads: CATSRDRGRNTEAFF. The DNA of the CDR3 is TGTGCCACCAGCAGAGACAGGGGGCGAAACACTGAAGCTTTCTTT.

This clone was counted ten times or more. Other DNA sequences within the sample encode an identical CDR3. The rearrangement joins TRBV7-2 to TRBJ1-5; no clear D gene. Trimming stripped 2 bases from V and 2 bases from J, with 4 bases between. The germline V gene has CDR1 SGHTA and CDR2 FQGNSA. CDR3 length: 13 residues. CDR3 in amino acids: CASSLQGNQPQHF. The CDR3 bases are TGTGCCAGCAGCTTACAGGGCAATCAGCCCCAGCATTTT.

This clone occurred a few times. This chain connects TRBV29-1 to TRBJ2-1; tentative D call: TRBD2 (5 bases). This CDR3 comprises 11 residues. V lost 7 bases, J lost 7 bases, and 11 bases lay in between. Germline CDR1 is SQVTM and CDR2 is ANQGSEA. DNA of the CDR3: TGCAGCGCCGGGGAGATAAATGAGCAGTTCTTC. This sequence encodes CSAGEINEQFF.

The CDR3 region is CASSLTIITGGLETQYF. CDR3 nucleotide sequence: TGTGCCAGCAGCTTAACGATTATTACAGGGGGCCTAGAGACCCAGTACTTC. This chain uses TRBV7-2 with TRBJ2-5, with 9 positions matching TRBD1. Per the germline V gene, CDR1 is SGHTA and CDR2 is FQGNSA. The CDR3 is made up of 17 amino acids. V lost 2 bases to trimming and J lost 4 bases; unmatched junction nucleotides: 11. The full variable domain, completed using reference TRBV7-2 and TRBJ2-5, is GAGVSQSPSNKVTEKGKDVELRCDPISGHTALYWYRQSLGQGLEFLIYFQGNSAPDKSGLPSDRFSAERTGGSVSTLTIQRTQQEDSAVYLCASSLTIITGGLETQYFGPGTRLLVL.

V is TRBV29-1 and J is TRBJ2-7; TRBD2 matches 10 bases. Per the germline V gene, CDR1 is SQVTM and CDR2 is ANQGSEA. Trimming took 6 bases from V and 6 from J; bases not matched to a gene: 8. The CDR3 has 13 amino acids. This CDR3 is CSVVTSGPVEQYF. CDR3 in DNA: TGCAGCGTAGTGACTAGCGGGCCAGTCGAGCAGTACTTC.

CDR3 region: CASSRRLAGGTDTQYF. In DNA form, the CDR3 reads TGTGCCAGCAGCCGACGCCTCGCGGGGGGTACAGATACGCAGTATTTT. The chain couples TRBV3-1 (or the pseudogene TRBV3-2) to TRBJ2-3, with TRBD2 matching 8 bases. This CDR3 region has 16 residues. Germline-derived CDR1 and CDR2 are LGHDT and YNNKEL (reference sequence). V lost 4 bases to trimming and J lost 3 bases; unmatched junction nucleotides: 9.

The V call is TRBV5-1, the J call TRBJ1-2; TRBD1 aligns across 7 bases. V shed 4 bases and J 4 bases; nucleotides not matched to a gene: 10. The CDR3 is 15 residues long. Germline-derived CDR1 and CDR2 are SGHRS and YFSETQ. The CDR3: CASSVLGGGGYGYTF. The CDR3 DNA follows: TGCGCCAGCAGCGTGCTAGGGGGCGGTGGCTATGGCTACACCTTC.

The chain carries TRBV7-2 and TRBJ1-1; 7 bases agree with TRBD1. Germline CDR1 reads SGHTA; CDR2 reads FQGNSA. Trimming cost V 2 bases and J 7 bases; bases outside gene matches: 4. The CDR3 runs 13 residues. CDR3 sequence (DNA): TGTGCCAGCAGCTTATTCCAGGGGGTTGAAGCTTTCTTT. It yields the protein CASSLFQGVEAFF.